This T cell receptor (beta chain) was sequenced for a study of STAT5B mutations in CD4+ large granular lymphocyte leukemia. Overall study findings and caveats: Top patient clones used TRBV06 genes more often: 8/27 versus 2/35 in controls.

The CDR3 length is 12 residues. Trimming removed 5 bases from V and 4 bases from J, with 10 bases in between. Germline CDR1 SQVTM, CDR2 ANQGSEA. On this clone itself: What it binds is unknown.

Under the authors' procedure: The detection floor for productive clonotype frequency was 2.59 x 10-5. Libraries were prepared by immunoSEQ multiplex PCR; TCRdb keeps only in-frame clonotypes and omits some of them. From that table come the V and J calls and clone size; the DNA was used to work out D and trimming. The top ten hold 0.3% to 0.35% of the sample, which has tens of thousands of clones, around 81% seen once. The sample was CD4+ T cells from blood buffy coats. The chain links TRBV29-1 to TRBJ2-3, with D possibly TRBD1 on 5 matching bases. The TCR sequence derives from a human donor in good health. Here the CDR3 reads CSVLSGPDTQYF. CDR3 coding DNA: TGCAGCGTTCTCTCAGGGCCAGATACGCAGTATTTT.